One sample yielded the 10 T cell receptor beta chains listed below, sequenced in a study of T-cell reconstitution after alpha-beta-depleted transplantation in children. Construction of the TCRbeta library involved unique molecular identifiers. One entry per CDR3 protein results from TCRdb running MiXCR on the PCR reads. The repertoire holds fewer than 700,000 distinct CDR3 sequences, 23% seen once, with roughly 13% in the top ten. The sample consisted of PBMCs, mostly from graft donor cells, taken 360 days after TCRalphabeta/CD19-depleted stem cell transplant. The receptors originated from a boy less than two years old who had a stem cell transplant for acute myeloid leukemia, so the T cells may come from the graft donor.

The chain recombines TRBV27 with TRBJ1-1; D possibly corresponds to TRBD1 (5 bases). The germline gives CDR1 MNHEY, CDR2 SMNVEV (reference sequence). Trimming removed 11 bases at V and 3 bases at J, with 10 bases between. This CDR3 is built from 11 residues. CDR3 residues: CAAGEHTEAFF. CDR3 sequence (DNA): TGTGCCGCGGGGGAGCACACTGAAGCTTTCTTT.

This clonotype was recorded only once. The chain employs TRBV18 and TRBJ1-1, with TRBD1 matching 8 bases. Germline V gene data show CDR1 as KGHSH and CDR2 as LQKENI. The CDR3 runs to 13 residues. V shed 3 bases and J 11 bases; nucleotides not matched to a gene: 8. The CDR3 sequence: CASSPLTGEAAFF. The CDR3 DNA reads TGTGCCAGCTCACCCCTGACAGGGGAGGCGGCTTTCTTT.

V gene TRBV5-1 combines with J gene TRBJ2-1; 9 bases match TRBD1. Per germline, CDR1 SGHRS and CDR2 YFSETQ. The CDR3 totals 14 residues. Trimming at V came to 7 bases and at J to 4 bases, leaving 6 bases not matched to a gene. The CDR3 nucleotides read TGCGCCAGCGGGGACAGGGCCTTGTACAATGAGCAGTTCTTC. Protein: CASGDRALYNEQFF.

This clonotype showed up many times. The V gene is TRBV20-1, the J gene TRBJ2-1, with TRBD1 as a possible D gene (6 bases). Germline CDR1 reads DFQATT; CDR2 reads SNEGSKA (reference sequence). The ends were cut back, 4 bases at V and 6 bases at J, with 13 bases in the middle. The CDR3 sequence is 13 residues long. CDR3 in amino acids: CSAKQGWVNEQFF. The CDR3 DNA reads TGCAGTGCTAAACAGGGATGGGTCAATGAGCAGTTCTTC.

This clonotype was seen once. The chain carries TRBV18 and TRBJ2-2, with TRBD2 matching over 9 bases. This CDR3 spans 17 amino acids. Germline-derived CDR1 and CDR2 are KGHSH and LQKENI. V shed 3 bases and J 0 bases; nucleotides not matched to a gene: 5. The CDR3 protein is CASSPSGGKANTGELFF. The CDR3 nucleotides are TGTGCCAGCTCACCTAGCGGGGGAAAAGCGAACACCGGGGAGCTGTTTTTT.

This clonotype came up many times. The V and J genes are TRBV7-2 and TRBJ2-5; no clear D. CDR3 length equals 13 residues. Germline CDR1 SGHTA, CDR2 FQGNSA. Trimming removed 5 bases from V and 4 bases from J, with 11 bases in between. Here the CDR3 reads CASSGIARETQYF. The CDR3 DNA reads TGTGCCAGCAGCGGAATCGCCAGAGAGACCCAGTACTTC.

Ten or more counts support this clonotype. The rearrangement uses TRBV12-3 or TRBV12-4 and TRBJ2-3; possibly TRBD1 for D (5 bases). V dropped 6 bases and J dropped 1 base, with 14 bases sitting between them. The CDR3 is made up of 15 amino acids. The CDR3 sequence: CASSLHQTGTDTQYF. The DNA of the CDR3 is TGTGCCAGCAGCCTACACCAGACAGGCACAGATACGCAGTATTTT.

The chain couples TRBV10-3 to TRBJ1-2, with TRBD1 matching 9 bases. CDR3 length: 15 amino acids. CDR1 ENHRY and CDR2 SYGVKD come from the germline V gene. The V segment lost 2 bases and the J segment 4 bases; nucleotides outside the gene matches: 5. The chain's CDR3 is CAISEDRGTAYGYTF. The CDR3 DNA is TGTGCCATCAGTGAGGACAGGGGGACAGCCTATGGCTACACCTTC.

Only a few counts were recorded for this clonotype. The chain couples TRBV12-3 or TRBV12-4 to TRBJ2-1; D unclear. The CDR3 has 12 amino acids. Deletions cut 3 bases from V and 4 bases from J, with 4 bases between. The CDR3 DNA reads TGTGCCAGCAGTTTGAAGTACAATGAGCAGTTCTTC. This gives the protein CASSLKYNEQFF.

This clonotype was picked up a small number of times. The DNA for the CDR3 is TGTGCCAGCAGACCCAGGGGGGGCGCCTCCTACGAGCAGTACTTC. Protein sequence: CASRPRGGASYEQYF. This chain links TRBV7-2 with TRBJ2-7, with D perhaps assigned TRBD1 or TRBD2 (7 bases each). CDR1 SGHTA and CDR2 FQGNSA come from the germline V gene. V was pared by 6 bases and J by 0 bases, with 15 bases between. The CDR3 spans 15 residues.